The rows below give T cell receptor beta chains drawn from one sample of a study of cytomegalovirus exposure and HLA in healthy donors. TCRdb's table, derived via immunoSEQ multiplex PCR, lists solely in-frame clones and lacks some. The sample lists about 130,000 clones; around 9% were seen once. Sequencing was carried out using PBMCs. The receptors were sampled from a man aged 35-49 years in good health and CMV-seronegative. The conserved cysteine and the conserved F or W are not part of the CDR3 here. Clone sizes are given selectively: once, few, many, or a class where the clone is expanded.

>TRBJ1-6|TRBV4-2|few
ASSQDGVGARSPLH
>TRBJ2-2|TRBV7-3|NA
ASSFSGAGELF
>TRBJ1-4|TRBV30|NA
AWNRGNEKLF
>TRBJ2-6|TRBV30|NA
AWGQGGGANVLT
>TRBJ1-1|TRBV7-9|NA
ASSSGPTEAF
>TRBJ2-7|TRBV19|few
ASSRTGEEEQY
>TRBJ2-1|TRBV11-3|NA
ASSVEGGSHNEQF
>TRBJ2-3|TRBV11-2|NA
ASSLVKGQGPSSTDTQY
>TRBJ1-5|TRBV5-1|few
ASSLVAGDQPQH
>TRBJ2-7|TRBV7-6|NA
ASSLFGTGGNEQY
>TRBJ1-2|TRBV9|NA
ASSVGDSTNYGYT
>TRBJ1-5|TRBV19|NA
ASNGVKDREMNQPQH
>TRBJ1-2|TRBV6-5|few
ASSQRTGKEYGYT
>TRBJ2-2|TRBV5-1|NA
ASSLWSGGNTGELF
>TRBJ2-7|TRBV9|NA
ASSSSTGNYEQY
>TRBJ1-6|TRBV4-2|few
ASSQDLHRESSPLH
>TRBJ2-2|TRBV5-4|few
ASSLRGDTGELF
>TRBJ1-5|TRBV13|few
ASSLGTGGLEPQH
>TRBJ2-7|TRBV6-1|few
ASSALTGDTYEQY
>TRBJ1-5|TRBV2|few
ASSPGEGSNQPQH
>TRBJ1-4|TRBV2|NA
ASSDPGQDEKLF
>TRBJ1-3|TRBV4-2|NA
ASSQGSSGNTIY
>TRBJ2-5|TRBV4-1|few
ASSHLWALEETQY
>TRBJ2-1|TRBV7-3|few
ASSLRTGSTYNEQF
>TRBJ1-6|TRBV2|NA
ASRADSSSTNSPLH
>TRBJ2-2|TRBV5-4|few
ASSGEGYTGELF
>TRBJ2-7|TRBV7-6|NA
ASSLWGDEQY
>TRBJ2-6|TRBV18|few
ASKTGSGANVLT
>TRBJ2-7|TRBV14|NA
ASSQDRSYEQY
>TRBJ2-3|TRBV7-9|few
ASSVPGLAGTDTQY
>TRBJ1-4|TRBV19|NA
ASSSHSTSTNEKLF
>TRBJ2-1|TRBV19|few
ASSIITDRPYNEQF
>TRBJ2-2|TRBV7-2|NA
ASSLEAGGWTGELF
>TRBJ2-1|TRBV4-2|few
ASSQDGTINEQF
>TRBJ2-3|TRBV7-2|few
ASSFTGTTGNTQY
>TRBJ1-2|TRBV6-1|NA
ASRRDRESRGYT